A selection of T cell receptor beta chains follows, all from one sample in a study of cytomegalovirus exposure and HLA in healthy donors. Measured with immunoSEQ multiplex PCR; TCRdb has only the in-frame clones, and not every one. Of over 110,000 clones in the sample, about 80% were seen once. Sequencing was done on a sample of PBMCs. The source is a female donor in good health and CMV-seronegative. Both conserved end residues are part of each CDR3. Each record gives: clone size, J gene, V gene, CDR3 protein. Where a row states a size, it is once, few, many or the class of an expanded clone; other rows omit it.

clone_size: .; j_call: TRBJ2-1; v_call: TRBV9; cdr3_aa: CASSPRDRGRSHEQFF
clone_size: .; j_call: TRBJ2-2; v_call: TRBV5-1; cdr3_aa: CASATGLAANTGELFF
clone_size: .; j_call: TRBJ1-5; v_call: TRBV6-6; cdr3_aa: CASSLSGTGTNQPQHF
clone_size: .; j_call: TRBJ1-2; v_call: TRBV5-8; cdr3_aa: CASRGGTLGYGYTF
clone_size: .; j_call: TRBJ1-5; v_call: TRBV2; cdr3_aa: CASGRSGGDQPQHF
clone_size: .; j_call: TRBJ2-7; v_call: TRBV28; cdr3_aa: CASALQRGGSYEQYF
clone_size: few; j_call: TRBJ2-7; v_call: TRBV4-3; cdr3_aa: CASSQVYRSDEQYF
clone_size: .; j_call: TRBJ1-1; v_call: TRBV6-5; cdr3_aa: CASSSGQGSSGTEAFF
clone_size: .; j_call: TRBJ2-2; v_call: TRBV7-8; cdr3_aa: CASSGGLAGVKGELFF
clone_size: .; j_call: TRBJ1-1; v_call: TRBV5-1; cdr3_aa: CASSLGGANTEAFF
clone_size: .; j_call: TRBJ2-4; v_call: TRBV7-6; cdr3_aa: CASSPRQGRGIQYF
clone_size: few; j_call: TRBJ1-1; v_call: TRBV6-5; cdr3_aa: CASSYLGQGGTEAFF
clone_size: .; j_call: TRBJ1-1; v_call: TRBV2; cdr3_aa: CASSPRTAPNTEAFF
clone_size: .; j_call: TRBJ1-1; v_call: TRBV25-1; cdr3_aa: CASSDLRNTEAFF
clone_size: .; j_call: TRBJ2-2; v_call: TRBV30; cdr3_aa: CAWSHGTSGNTGELFF
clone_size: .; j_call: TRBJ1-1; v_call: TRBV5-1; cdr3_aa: CASSKTNTGAVRDTEAFF
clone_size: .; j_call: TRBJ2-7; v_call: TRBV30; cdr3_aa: CAWRPGTGNYEQYF
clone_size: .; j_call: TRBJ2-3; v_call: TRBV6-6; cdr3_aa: CASSYPRQTSTDTQYF
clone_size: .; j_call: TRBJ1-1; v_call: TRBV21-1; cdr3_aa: CASSKEPLNTEAFF
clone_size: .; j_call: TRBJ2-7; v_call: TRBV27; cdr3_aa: CASSSIRTSGGYEQYF
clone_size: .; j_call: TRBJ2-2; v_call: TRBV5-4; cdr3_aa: CASSLGDRGRLTGELFF
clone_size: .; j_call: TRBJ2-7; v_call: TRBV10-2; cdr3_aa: CASSESTAGVSYEQYF
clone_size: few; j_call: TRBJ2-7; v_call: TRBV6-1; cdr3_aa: CASDRSSYEQYF
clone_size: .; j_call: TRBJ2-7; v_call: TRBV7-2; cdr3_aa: CASSVTGTEQYF
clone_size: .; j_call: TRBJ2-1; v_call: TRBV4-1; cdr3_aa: CASSQSGLNNEQFF
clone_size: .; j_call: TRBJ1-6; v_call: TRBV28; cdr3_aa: CASSSTGVPSSYNSPLHF
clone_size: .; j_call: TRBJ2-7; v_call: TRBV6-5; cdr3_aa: CASSYSRRGPYEQYF
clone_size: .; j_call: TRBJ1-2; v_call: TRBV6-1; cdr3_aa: CASSGDYGYTF
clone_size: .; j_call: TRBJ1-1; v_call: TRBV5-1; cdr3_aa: CASSYLRGPNTEAFF
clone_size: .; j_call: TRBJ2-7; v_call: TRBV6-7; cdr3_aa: CASGLGQGIGFISYEQYF
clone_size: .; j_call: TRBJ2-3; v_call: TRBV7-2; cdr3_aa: CASSFWDRGTDTQYF
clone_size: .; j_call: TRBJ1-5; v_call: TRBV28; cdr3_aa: CASWGGITRTRGQPQHF
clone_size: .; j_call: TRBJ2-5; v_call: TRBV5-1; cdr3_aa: CASSGRQSLQETQYF
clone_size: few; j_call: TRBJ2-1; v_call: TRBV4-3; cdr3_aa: CASSQDWAGVYNEQFF
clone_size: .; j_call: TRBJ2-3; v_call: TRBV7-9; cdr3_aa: CSSSFEGARDTQYF
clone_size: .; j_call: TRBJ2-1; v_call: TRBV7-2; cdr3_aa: CASSFGQGFDEQFF
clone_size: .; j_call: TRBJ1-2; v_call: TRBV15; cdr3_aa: CATSDGGTGVGYTF
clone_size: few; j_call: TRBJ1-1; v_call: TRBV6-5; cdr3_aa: CASSYSIGRRDTEAFF
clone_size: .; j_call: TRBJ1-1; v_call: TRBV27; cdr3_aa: CASSRPVGGGATEAFF
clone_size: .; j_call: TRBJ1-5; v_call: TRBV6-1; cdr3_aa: CASSDNRGSNQPQHF
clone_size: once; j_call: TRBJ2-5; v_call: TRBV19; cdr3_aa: CASSGPQETQYF
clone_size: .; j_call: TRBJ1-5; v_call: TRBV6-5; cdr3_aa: CASSYKGAVFQPQHF
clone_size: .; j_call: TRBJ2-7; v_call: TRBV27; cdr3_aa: CASRTPGGHEQYF
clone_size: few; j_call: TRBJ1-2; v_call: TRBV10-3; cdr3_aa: CAIKGGGDGYTF
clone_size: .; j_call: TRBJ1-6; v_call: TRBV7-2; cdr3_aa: CASSQGQGGNSPLHF
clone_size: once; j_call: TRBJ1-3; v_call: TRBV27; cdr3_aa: CASSLSRDSGNTIYF
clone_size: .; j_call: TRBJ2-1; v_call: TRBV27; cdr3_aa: CASSGVTGLAGTQQFF
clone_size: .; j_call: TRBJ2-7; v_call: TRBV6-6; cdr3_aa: CASSPPPSATYEQYF
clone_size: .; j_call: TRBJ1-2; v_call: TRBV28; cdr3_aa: CASTLPSGGVFYGYTF
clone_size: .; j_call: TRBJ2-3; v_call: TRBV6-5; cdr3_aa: CASSPRTGVPNTQYF
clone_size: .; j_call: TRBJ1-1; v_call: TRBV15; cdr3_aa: CATSRDRGNTEAFF